One and the same sample provided the 6 T cell receptor beta chains below, sequenced in a study of shared clonotypes between healthy human individuals. Naive CD8 cells comprised CD45RO-negative, CCR7-positively selected cells, excluding terminally differentiated effector memory CD45RA+ cells. Produced via immunoSEQ multiplex PCR; TCRdb's table is partial and in-frame only. The table shows about 2,200,000 clones, with approximately 94% occurring only once. The specimen sequenced was naive CD8+ T cells from PBMCs. The receptors derive from a man aged 18 to 29 in good health. Some clones in this sample may be carry-over from other donors' samples.

This chain connects TRBV7-9 to TRBJ2-1; 10 nucleotides align to TRBD1. The V gene's germline CDR1 is SEHNR and CDR2 FQNEAQ (reference sequence). The junction had 7 bases not matched to a gene; V was cut back by 7 bases and J by 7 bases. CDR3 length equals 14 residues. CDR3 DNA sequence: TGTGCCAGCAAAGGCGGGACAGGGGCAAATGAGCAGTTCTTC. Translating gives CASKGGTGANEQFF.

Only a few counts were recorded for this clone. This rearrangement joins TRBV7-9 to TRBJ2-7; perhaps TRBD1 as D (5 bases). Germline V gene data show CDR1 as SEHNR and CDR2 as FQNEAQ (reference sequence). Trimming left V 5 bases short and J 2 bases short, with 13 bases between. The CDR3 runs 14 residues. The CDR3 region is CASSAGHPTYEQYF. For the CDR3, the DNA is TGTGCCAGCAGCGCCGGACACCCCACCTACGAGCAGTACTTC.

Remarks on this clone: The sample contains more than one DNA sequence encoding this CDR3. The V gene is TRBV9, the J gene TRBJ2-7; tentative D call: TRBD2 (5 bases). This CDR3 has 15 amino acids. Between the trimmed V and J ends, which lost 0 bases and 0 bases, there was a span of 10 bases. CDR1 is SGDLS, CDR2 YYNGEE, per germline. The CDR3 loop reads CASSVGTASSYEQYF. The CDR3 coding sequence is TGTGCCAGCAGCGTAGGGACTGCCAGCTCCTACGAGCAGTACTTC. The complete variable domain, with remaining parts taken from reference TRBV9 and TRBJ2-7, reads DSGVTQTPKHLITATGQRVTLRCSPRSGDLSVYWYQQSLDQGLQFLIQYYNGEERAKGNILERFSAQQFPDLHSELNLSSLELGDSALYFCASSVGTASSYEQYFGPGTRLTVT.

The rearrangement uses TRBV9 and TRBJ2-7; 7 nucleotides agree with TRBD2. The V gene's germline CDR1 is SGDLS and CDR2 YYNGEE. The CDR3 loop spans 16 amino acids. The V segment lost 4 bases and the J segment 4 bases; nucleotides outside the gene matches: 14. The CDR3 nucleotides are TGTGCCAGCAGCTCGTCCTCCAGCGGGGTTCCTTACGAGCAGTACTTC. Its protein product is CASSSSSSGVPYEQYF.

Concerning this clone: The sample contains more than one DNA sequence encoding this CDR3. The V and J genes are TRBV6-5 and TRBJ2-5; TRBD2 might be the D (6 bases). Looked up from germline, CDR1 is MNHEY and CDR2 is SVGAGI. The CDR3 length is 13 residues. V lost 5 bases to trimming and J lost 2 bases, with 9 bases between them. The CDR3 here is CASSPGGQETQYF. The CDR3 DNA reads TGTGCCAGCAGTCCCGGAGGGCAAGAGACCCAGTACTTC.

The chain carries TRBV6-1 and TRBJ2-7; D call uncertain. Trimming took off 6 bases at V and 5 bases at J, with 11 bases between the two ends. The CDR3 sequence is 12 residues long. Germline CDR1 MNHNS, CDR2 SASEGT. CDR3 region: CASSPWMDEQYF. The CDR3 coding sequence is TGTGCCAGCAGCCCCTGGATGGACGAGCAGTACTTC.